The 4 T cell receptor beta chains in this list originate from one sample, sequenced in a study of blood T cell repertoires in COVID-19. Here immunoSEQ multiplex PCR was the method, and the copy in TCRdb shows in-frame clones only, minus some. Among about 160,000 clones listed, over 65% were seen once. Sample: PBMCs or T cells enriched from blood (not recorded which). The receptors were sampled from a woman between 50 and 59 years old who had recovered from COVID-19.

This rearrangement joins TRBV6-6 to TRBJ2-3; 8 bases fit TRBD2. The CDR3 is made up of 16 amino acids. CDR1 and CDR2 (germline): MNHNY, SVGAGI (reference sequence). The J segment lost 3 bases and the V segment lost 1 base, leaving 6 bases of the junction unmatched. CDR3 loop: CASSYWRGAGTDTQYF. The CDR3 DNA reads as TGTGCCAGCAGTTACTGGCGGGGGGCCGGTACAGATACGCAGTATTTT.

CDR3 in amino acids: CASSDVGFGNQPQHF. The CDR3 DNA follows: TGTGCCAGCAGTGATGTCGGGTTTGGCAATCAGCCCCAGCATTTT. The J gene is TRBJ1-5, the V gene TRBV2; D not resolved. Germline CDR1 is SNHLY and CDR2 is FYNNEI. CDR3 size: 15 residues. Between the trimmed V and J ends, which lost 3 bases and 2 bases, there was a span of 11 bases.

This clone appeared a single time. This chain connects TRBV6-2 or TRBV6-3 to TRBJ1-5; D unclear. Between the trimmed V and J ends, which lost 2 bases and 7 bases, there was a span of 12 bases. The germline V gene encodes CDR1 MNHEY and CDR2 SVGEGT. The CDR3 totals 14 residues. The CDR3 sequence is CASSYVSSRQPQHF. The CDR3, as DNA: TGTGCCAGCAGTTACGTGAGTTCACGCCAGCCCCAGCATTTT.

V gene TRBV28 combines with J gene TRBJ2-5, with D hard to call. CDR1 is MDHEN and CDR2 is SYDVKM in the germline V gene. The V end lost 2 bases, the J end lost 5 bases, and 15 bases lay between the germline ends. The CDR3 has 15 amino acids. The CDR3 sequence is CASSLKGRWWETQYF. CDR3 in DNA: TGTGCCAGCAGTTTAAAAGGCAGGTGGTGGGAGACCCAGTACTTC. Complete variable domain (other parts from reference TRBV28 and TRBJ2-5): DVKVTQSSRYLVKRTGEKVFLECVQDMDHENMFWYRQDPGLGLRLIYFSYDVKMKEKGDIPEGYSVSREKKERFSLILESASTNQTSMYLCASSLKGRWWETQYFGPGTRLLVL.